These 22 T cell receptor beta chains originate from one sample sequenced in a study of CD8+ T cells in alopecia areata. The treatment here: oral pan-JAK inhibitor, 5-10 mg twice daily. RNA, once extracted, was reverse transcribed into cDNA for use as the sequencing template. Clones were read by immunoSEQ multiplex PCR, and TCRdb kept only the in-frame ones, dropping some. This sample carries 190,000 or so clones, over 45% of them seen once, and the ten largest clones take 5.5%. The sequenced sample was CD4+ T cells sorted from blood, obtained at week 24, from a patient treated with tofacitinib. Receptors originate from a human donor with alopecia areata.

The chain recombines TRBV15 with TRBJ2-5; possibly TRBD2 for D (5 bases). The germline V gene has CDR1 LNHNV and CDR2 YYDKDF (reference sequence). Trimming shortened V by 0 bases and J by 0 bases, and 8 bases separated the two germline ends. This CDR3 has 15 amino acids. CDR3 nucleotides: TGTGCCACCAGCAGAGATCCTAGCTACCAAGAGACCCAGTACTTC. Its translation is CATSRDPSYQETQYF.

Only a few counts were recorded for this clone. V and J are TRBV9 and TRBJ2-2, with 7 bases matching TRBD2. V was clipped by 6 bases and J by 0 bases; unmatched bases: 2. CDR1 and CDR2 (germline): SGDLS, YYNGEE. CDR3 length: 14 amino acids. CDR3 nucleotides: TGTGCCAGCACCCTAGCGGCGAACACCGGGGAGCTGTTTTTT. Amino acids: CASTLAANTGELFF. The full variable domain, with the rest looked up from reference TRBV9 and TRBJ2-2, is DSGVTQTPKHLITATGQRVTLRCSPRSGDLSVYWYQQSLDQGLQFLIQYYNGEERAKGNILERFSAQQFPDLHSELNLSSLELGDSALYFCASTLAANTGELFFGEGSRLTVL.

The chain joins TRBV5-4 to TRBJ1-1; 8 bases are a match to TRBD1. This CDR3 is 15 amino acids long. V gave up 4 bases and J gave up 1 base; unmatched junction bases: 6. CDR1 is SGHNT and CDR2 is YYREEE in the germline V gene (reference sequence). The CDR3 nucleotides read TGTGCCAGCAGCCTGGGGACAGGTGGGAACACTGAAGCTTTCTTT. This gives the protein CASSLGTGGNTEAFF. Filled out from reference TRBV5-4 and TRBJ1-1, the complete variable domain reads ETGVTQSPTHLIKTRGQQVTLRCSSQSGHNTVSWYQQALGQGPQFIFQYYREEENGRGNFPPRFSGLQFPNYSSELNVNALELDDSALYLCASSLGTGGNTEAFFGQGTRLTVV.

This chain's CDR3 is CSVLTGTDTQYF. The CDR3, as DNA: TGCAGCGTCTTGACAGGCACAGATACGCAGTATTTT. This sequence joins TRBV29-1 and TRBJ2-3, with D maybe TRBD1 (5 bases). CDR3 size: 12 residues. Germline loops: CDR1 SQVTM, CDR2 ANQGSEA. Trimming removed 6 bases from V and 1 base from J, with 8 bases in between.

The J gene is TRBJ2-7, the V gene TRBV7-2; the D gene is possibly TRBD2 (6 bases). This CDR3 spans 15 amino acids. Trimming took off 3 bases at V and 0 bases at J, with 12 bases between the two ends. Germline V gives CDR1 SGHTA, CDR2 FQGNSA. In nucleotides, the CDR3 is TGTGCCAGCAGCTTGGAGGGCATTAGCTCCTACGAGCAGTACTTC. Amino acid sequence: CASSLEGISSYEQYF.

V gene TRBV5-6 combines with J gene TRBJ2-6, with a weak D call TRBD1 (6 bases). This CDR3 is 16 amino acids long. The germline V gene encodes CDR1 SGHDT and CDR2 YYEEEE. Trimming shortened V by 4 bases and J by 0 bases, and 11 bases separated the two germline ends. For the CDR3, the DNA is TGTGCCAGCAGCGTAACAGGGCTCTCTGGGGCCAACGTCCTGACTTTC. Its translation is CASSVTGLSGANVLTF.

The chain uses TRBV5-1 and TRBJ2-7; D is ambiguous. The CDR3 sequence is 15 residues long. From germline, CDR1 is SGHRS and CDR2 YFSETQ. Trimming stripped 0 bases from V and 1 base from J, with 11 bases between. The CDR3 is CASSLDGGDSYEQYF. In DNA form, the CDR3 reads TGCGCCAGCAGCTTGGATGGCGGCGATTCCTACGAGCAGTACTTC.

This clone was seen more than once but under ten times. The chain has TRBV5-1 and TRBJ2-7, with 11 bases matching TRBD1. Germline V gene lookup returns CDR1 SGHRS and CDR2 YFSETQ. The CDR3 has 15 amino acids. J was trimmed by 5 bases and V by 0 bases; bases with no gene match: 4. This chain's CDR3 is CASSLGGTGGHEQYF. CDR3 nucleotide sequence: TGCGCCAGCAGCTTGGGAGGGACAGGGGGACACGAGCAGTACTTC.

The J gene is TRBJ2-7, the V gene TRBV7-2, with a possible D match to TRBD2 (6 bases). Looked up from germline, CDR1 is SGHTA and CDR2 is FQGNSA. CDR3 length: 13 amino acids. V was shortened by 5 bases and J by 1 base, with 9 bases between the two germline ends. The CDR3 is CASSAAGSYEQYF. The CDR3 DNA reads TGTGCCAGCAGCGCAGCGGGTTCCTACGAGCAGTACTTC.

J is TRBJ1-1 and V is TRBV11-1; D gene ambiguous. Trimming removed 3 bases from V and 10 bases from J, with 9 bases in between. Germline loops: CDR1 SGHAT, CDR2 FQDESV (reference sequence). The CDR3 loop spans 11 amino acids. In DNA, the CDR3 is TGTGCCAGCAGCTTCCTCGGCCGAGCTTTCTTT. Residues: CASSFLGRAFF.

The chain uses TRBV29-1 and TRBJ1-1; a weak D match, TRBD1 (6 bases). The V gene lost 5 bases and the J gene lost 6 bases, with 16 bases spanning the gap. Germline CDR1 and CDR2: SQVTM and ANQGSEA. CDR3 length: 13 residues. CDR3 DNA sequence: TGCAGCGTTACAGGGACGTCAGCTTCTGAAGCTTTCTTT. Translated: CSVTGTSASEAFF.

The J gene is TRBJ1-6, the V gene TRBV7-2; D uncertain. Germline assignment: CDR1 SGHTA and CDR2 FQGNSA. This CDR3 region has 12 residues. Trimming took off 1 base at V and 10 bases at J, with 5 bases between the two ends. This chain's CDR3 is CASSLEGSPLHF. CDR3 bases: TGTGCCAGCAGCTTAGAGGGATCACCCCTCCACTTT.

The genes are TRBV27 and TRBJ2-1, with D possibly TRBD2 on 5 matching bases. The CDR3 is 13 residues long. Germline V gives CDR1 MNHEY, CDR2 SMNVEV (reference sequence). Trimming took off 1 base at V and 9 bases at J, with 10 bases between the two ends. The CDR3, as DNA: TGTGCCAGCAGTTTATGGGTAGCGAGTGAGCAGTTCTTC. Residues: CASSLWVASEQFF.

This chain joins TRBV7-9 and TRBJ2-4, with D possibly being TRBD2 (5 bases). The CDR3 is made up of 12 amino acids. Germline CDR1 is SEHNR and CDR2 is FQNEAQ (reference sequence). The V end was cut by 5 bases, the J end by 11 bases, with 13 bases between. CDR3 sequence: CASSDDGGVQYF. The CDR3 DNA reads TGTGCCAGCAGCGACGACGGAGGCGTTCAGTACTTC. The whole variable domain, filled in from reference TRBV7-9 and TRBJ2-4, reads DTGVSQNPRHKITKRGQNVTFRCDPISEHNRLYWYRQTLGQGPEFLTYFQNEAQLEKSRLLSDRFSAERPKGSFSTLEIQRTEQGDSAMYLCASSDDGGVQYFGAGTRLSVL.

This chain connects TRBV29-1 to TRBJ1-1, with TRBD1 matching 7 bases. The CDR3 contains 16 residues. V lost 5 bases, J lost 2 bases, and 14 bases stayed unmatched. The germline CDR1 and CDR2 sequences are SQVTM and ANQGSEA. The CDR3 region has the DNA TGCAGCGTTAACAGGGGATGGGCAGTAAGCAACACTGAAGCTTTCTTT. This codes for CSVNRGWAVSNTEAFF.

CDR3 sequence: CSARSGVGYTF. CDR3 in DNA: TGCAGTGCTAGGAGTGGGGTCGGCTACACCTTC. This chain links TRBV20-1 with TRBJ1-2, with D unclear. V was pared by 3 bases and J by 8 bases, with 10 bases between. The germline V gene encodes CDR1 DFQATT and CDR2 SNEGSKA (reference sequence). The CDR3 is 11 amino acids.

This chain uses TRBV30 with TRBJ2-3; D is possibly TRBD1 (5 bases). The V gene lost 2 bases and the J gene lost 3 bases, with 12 bases spanning the gap. CDR3 length equals 14 residues. Germline assignment: CDR1 GTSNPN and CDR2 SVGIG (reference sequence). CDR3 region: CAWSRETATDTQYF. CDR3 bases: TGTGCCTGGAGTCGAGAGACAGCGACAGATACGCAGTATTTT.

This chain links TRBV5-1 with TRBJ1-2; weak D call: TRBD1 (5 bases). V dropped 4 bases and J dropped 12 bases, with 22 bases sitting between them. Germline V gene lookup returns CDR1 SGHRS and CDR2 YFSETQ. The CDR3 runs 14 residues. The CDR3 protein is CASSPSEGLSNDTF. The CDR3 nucleotides are TGCGCCAGCAGCCCGTCTGAGGGACTCTCAAATGACACCTTC.

The chain uses TRBV29-1 and TRBJ1-1; D is possibly TRBD1 (6 bases). V lost 7 bases to trimming and J lost 8 bases, with 11 bases between them. This CDR3 spans 10 amino acids. CDR1 and CDR2 from the germline V gene are SQVTM and ANQGSEA. CDR3 protein: CSGRTEEAFF. As DNA, the CDR3 is TGCAGCGGGAGGACAGAAGAAGCTTTCTTT.

The rearrangement links TRBV19 to TRBJ1-4; D may be TRBD1 (5 bases). Germline CDR1 reads LNHDA; CDR2 reads SQIVND (reference sequence). Trimming took 7 bases from V and 5 from J, leaving 17 bases between them. The CDR3 covers 15 residues. The CDR3, as DNA: TGTGCCAGTACCTCCGAGGGACCGATAAATGAAAAACTGTTTTTT. This sequence encodes CASTSEGPINEKLFF.

V and J are TRBV4-3 and TRBJ2-2; 8 nucleotides line up with TRBD2. The CDR3 is 19 amino acids. Germline loops: CDR1 LGHNA, CDR2 YSLEER. V lost 1 base to trimming and J lost 0 bases; unmatched junction nucleotides: 10. CDR3 in amino acids: CASSQASSGAGSNTGELFF. The DNA of the CDR3 is TGCGCCAGCAGCCAAGCTAGTAGCGGGGCCGGTTCGAACACCGGGGAGCTGTTTTTT.

This chain uses TRBV6-1 with TRBJ1-1; tentatively, D is TRBD1 (5 bases). CDR3 length equals 14 residues. Per the germline V gene, CDR1 is MNHNS and CDR2 is SASEGT. V gave up 7 bases and J gave up 4 bases, with 16 bases separating them. The CDR3 DNA reads as TGTGCCAGCACTAATAGGGCGAGGGGCACTGAAGCTTTCTTT. Translation gives CASTNRARGTEAFF.